The following is a T cell receptor (beta chain) sequence with its context. Its specificity is not known. This record comes from a study of cytomegalovirus exposure and HLA in healthy donors. On the study more broadly: An earlier analysis found some 100 million unique TCR beta sequences from about 190 million T cells. General study results and limits: A later analysis, which compared TCR beta chains of equal frequency, found the HLA-associated ones more clonally expanded. Fewer N-insertions than the roughly 650-donor mean were reportedly shown by an Asian-associated ancestry cluster in a later analysis. No immune exposure information besides CMV serostatus was available.

Primers: 60 Vbeta forward and 13 Jbeta reverse. Assay: immunoSEQ multiplex PCR; the TCRdb copy retains only in-frame clones and omits some. In the table there are about 200,000 clones, under 85% of which are singletons. The clonotype originates from a man aged 45-65 years in good health and CMV-seronegative. The sample was PBMCs.

CDR3 sequence reads: CASSYEREGQGTQYF. CDR3 nucleotide sequence: TGTGCCAGCAGCTATGAGCGGGAGGGCCAGGGGACCCAGTACTTC. The V gene is TRBV5-4, the J gene TRBJ2-5, with TRBD2 matching 10 bases. Unmatched junction bases numbered 9, after V lost 3 bases and J lost 7 bases. The V gene's germline CDR1 is SGHNT and CDR2 YYREEE (reference sequence). This CDR3 region has 15 residues.